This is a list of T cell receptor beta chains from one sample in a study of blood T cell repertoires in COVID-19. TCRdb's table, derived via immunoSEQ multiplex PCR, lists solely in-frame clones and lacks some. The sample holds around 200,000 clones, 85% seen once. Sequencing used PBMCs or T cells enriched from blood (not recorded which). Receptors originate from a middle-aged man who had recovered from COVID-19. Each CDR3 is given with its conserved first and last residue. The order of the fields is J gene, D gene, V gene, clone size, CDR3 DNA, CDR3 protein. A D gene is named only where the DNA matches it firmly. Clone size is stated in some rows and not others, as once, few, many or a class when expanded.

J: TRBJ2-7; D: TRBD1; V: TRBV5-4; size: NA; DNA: TGTGCCAGCAGCTCGTCCCGACAGGGGGCAAATGAGCAGTACTTC; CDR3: CASSSSRQGANEQYF
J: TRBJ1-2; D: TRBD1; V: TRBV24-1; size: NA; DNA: TGTGCCACCAGTGACGCCGGGACAGGGTACTATGGCTACACCTTC; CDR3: CATSDAGTGYYGYTF
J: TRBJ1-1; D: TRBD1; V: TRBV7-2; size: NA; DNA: TGTGCCAGCAGCCCCAGGGGGACCAACACTGAAGCTTTCTTT; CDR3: CASSPRGTNTEAFF
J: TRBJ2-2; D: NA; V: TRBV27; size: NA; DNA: TGTGCCAGCAGTCGTAAAATTGGGGAGCTGTTTTTT; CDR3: CASSRKIGELFF
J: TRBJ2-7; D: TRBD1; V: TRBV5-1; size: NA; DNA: TGCGCCAGCAGCTGGACAGGGGGCTCCTACGAGCAGTACTTC; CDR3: CASSWTGGSYEQYF
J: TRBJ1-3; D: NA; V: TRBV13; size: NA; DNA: TGTGCCAGCAGCGGCGGAGAGGGAAACACCATATATTTT; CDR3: CASSGGEGNTIYF
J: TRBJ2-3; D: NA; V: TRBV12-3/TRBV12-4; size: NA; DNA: TGTGCCAGCTCCTCTTCCGGGGATTATACGCAGTATTTT; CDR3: CASSSSGDYTQYF
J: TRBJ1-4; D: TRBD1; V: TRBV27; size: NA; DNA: TGTGCCAGCAGTCCCTCGACAGGGGCTAATGAAAAACTGTTTTTT; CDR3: CASSPSTGANEKLFF
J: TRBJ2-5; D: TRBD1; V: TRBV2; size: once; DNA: TGTGCCAGCAGGAGACAGGGAAGCCAAGAGACCCAGTACTTC; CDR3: CASRRQGSQETQYF
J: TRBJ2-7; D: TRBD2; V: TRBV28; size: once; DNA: TGTGCCAGCAGGGGAAGTGCTAGCGGGTCCTACGAGCAGTACTTC; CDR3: CASRGSASGSYEQYF
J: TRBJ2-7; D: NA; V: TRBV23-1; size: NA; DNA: TGCGCCAGCAGTCAATCGGAGGGATCGGGATCCTACGAGCAGTACTTC; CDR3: CASSQSEGSGSYEQYF
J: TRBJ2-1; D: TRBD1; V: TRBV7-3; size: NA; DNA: TGTGCCAGCAGCCCGGACAGGGCTTACTCCTACAATGAGCAGTTCTTC; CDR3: CASSPDRAYSYNEQFF
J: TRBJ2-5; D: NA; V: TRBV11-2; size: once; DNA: TGTGCCAGCAGCTTAGATCGAGAGACCCAGTACTTC; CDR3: CASSLDRETQYF
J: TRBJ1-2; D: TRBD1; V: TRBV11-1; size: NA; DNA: TGTGCCAGCAGCTTAGGGGACAGTGGCTACACCTTC; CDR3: CASSLGDSGYTF
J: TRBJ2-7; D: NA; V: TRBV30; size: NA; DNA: TGTGCCTGGAGCGACCAACGGGGCAGGGGCAACGAGCAGTACTTC; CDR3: CAWSDQRGRGNEQYF
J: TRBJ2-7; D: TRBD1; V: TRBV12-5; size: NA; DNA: TGTGCTAGTGGTTTGGGACAGGGGAGGACTTACGAGCAGTACTTC; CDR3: CASGLGQGRTYEQYF
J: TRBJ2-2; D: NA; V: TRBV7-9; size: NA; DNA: TGTGCCAGCAGCTTAGTAGGGGCCGGGGAGCTGTTTTTT; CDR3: CASSLVGAGELFF
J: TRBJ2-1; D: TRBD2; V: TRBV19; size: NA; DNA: TGTGCCAGTAGTATAGATGGGACTAGCGGAAACAATGAGCAGTTCTTC; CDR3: CASSIDGTSGNNEQFF